The clone carrying this T cell receptor beta chain was detected many times. The germline V gene has CDR1 MNHNY and CDR2 SVGAGI (reference sequence). Trimming cost V 11 bases and J 6 bases; bases outside gene matches: 12. CDR3 size: 13 residues. Specified time point: after trial treatment. Treatment reported: LDRT plus nivolumab, ipilimumab, low-dose cyclophosphamide and aspirin (RACIN trial). The data are from a study of low-dose radiotherapy and immunotherapy resistance in tumors. Background on the study: Cohort 1 got 0.5 Gy per fraction every 2 weeks, 6.5 Gy in total.

First-strand cDNA relied on TRAV- and TRBV-specific primers spanning alpha and beta chains. Over roughly 20 PCR cycles, TCRs were amplified from a constant-region primer and V-primer adapter. TCRdb re-derived calls from the reads in MiXCR, one entry per CDR3 protein. The table includes more than 50,000 distinct CDR3 sequences, about a quarter detected once. This chain links TRBV6-6 with TRBJ2-7, with 8 bases that match TRBD2. This clonotype was sampled from a male donor with prostate cancer. Sequences were derived from PBMCs, sampled after low-dose radiotherapy plus immunotherapy. The CDR3 nucleotides read TGTGCCGGAAAAAGCGGGAGTGAGAGCGAGCAGTACTTC. It specifies CAGKSGSESEQYF.